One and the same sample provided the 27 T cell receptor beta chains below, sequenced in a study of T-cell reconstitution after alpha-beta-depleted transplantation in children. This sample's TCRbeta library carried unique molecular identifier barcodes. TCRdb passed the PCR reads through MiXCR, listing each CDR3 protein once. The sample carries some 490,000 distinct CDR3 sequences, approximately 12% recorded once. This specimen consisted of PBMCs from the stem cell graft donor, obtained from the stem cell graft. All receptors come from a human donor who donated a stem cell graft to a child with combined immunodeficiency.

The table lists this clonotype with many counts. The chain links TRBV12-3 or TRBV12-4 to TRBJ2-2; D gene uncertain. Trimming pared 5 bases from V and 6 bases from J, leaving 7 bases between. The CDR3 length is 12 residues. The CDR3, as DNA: TGTGCCAGCAGTAGGGTTCCCGGGGAGCTGTTTTTT. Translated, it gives CASSRVPGELFF.

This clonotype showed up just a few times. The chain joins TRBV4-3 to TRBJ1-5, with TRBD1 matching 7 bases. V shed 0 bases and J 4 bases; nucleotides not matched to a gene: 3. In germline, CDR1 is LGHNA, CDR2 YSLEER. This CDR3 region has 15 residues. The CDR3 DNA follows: TGCGCCAGCAGCCAAGATGGACAGGCAAATCAGCCCCAGCATTTT. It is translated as CASSQDGQANQPQHF.

The CDR3 sequence: CASSPSGPGVYEQYF. The CDR3 DNA follows: TGTGCCAGCAGCCCGAGCGGTCCAGGGGTCTACGAGCAGTACTTC. The genes are TRBV4-2 and TRBJ2-7, with D tentatively TRBD1 (6 bases). In germline, CDR1 is LGHNA, CDR2 YNFKEQ. The CDR3 loop spans 15 amino acids. V dropped 4 bases and J dropped 3 bases, with 16 bases sitting between them.

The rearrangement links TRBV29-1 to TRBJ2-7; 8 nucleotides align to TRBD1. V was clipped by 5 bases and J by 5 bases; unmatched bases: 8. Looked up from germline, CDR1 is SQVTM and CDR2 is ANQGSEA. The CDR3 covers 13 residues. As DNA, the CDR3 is TGCAGCGTTAGGACAGGGAAGGACAACGAGCAGTACTTC. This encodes CSVRTGKDNEQYF.

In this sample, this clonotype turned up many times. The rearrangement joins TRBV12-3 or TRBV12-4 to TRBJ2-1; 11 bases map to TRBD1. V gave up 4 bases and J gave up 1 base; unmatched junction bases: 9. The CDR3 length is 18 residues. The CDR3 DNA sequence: TGTGCCAGCAGTTACGGGGGCGGGACAGGGGGATCCTACAATGAGCAGTTCTTC. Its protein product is CASSYGGGTGGSYNEQFF.

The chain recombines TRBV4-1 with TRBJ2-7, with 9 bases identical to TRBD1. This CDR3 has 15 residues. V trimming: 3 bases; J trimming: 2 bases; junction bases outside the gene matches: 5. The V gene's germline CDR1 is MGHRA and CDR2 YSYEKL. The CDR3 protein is CASSHSDRGPYEQYF. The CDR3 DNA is TGCGCCAGCAGCCACTCGGACAGGGGCCCCTACGAGCAGTACTTC.

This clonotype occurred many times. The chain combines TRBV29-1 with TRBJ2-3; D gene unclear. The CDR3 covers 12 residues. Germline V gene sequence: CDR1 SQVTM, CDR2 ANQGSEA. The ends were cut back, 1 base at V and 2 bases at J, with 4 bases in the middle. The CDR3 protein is CSVEGDTDTQYF. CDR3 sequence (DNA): TGCAGCGTTGAAGGCGACACAGATACGCAGTATTTT.

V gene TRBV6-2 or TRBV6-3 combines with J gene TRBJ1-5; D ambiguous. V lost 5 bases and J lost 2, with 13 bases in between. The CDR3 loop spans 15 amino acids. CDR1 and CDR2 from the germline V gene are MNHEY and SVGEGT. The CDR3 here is CASSTGLSGNQPQHF. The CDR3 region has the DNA TGTGCCAGCAGTACCGGGCTGTCTGGCAATCAGCCCCAGCATTTT.

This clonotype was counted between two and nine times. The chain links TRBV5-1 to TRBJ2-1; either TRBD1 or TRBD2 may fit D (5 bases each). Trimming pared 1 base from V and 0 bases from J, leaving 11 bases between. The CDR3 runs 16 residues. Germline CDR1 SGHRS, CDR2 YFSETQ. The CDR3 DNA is TGCGCCAGCAGCTTGTCTCTGGGGGACTCCTACAATGAGCAGTTCTTC. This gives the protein CASSLSLGDSYNEQFF.

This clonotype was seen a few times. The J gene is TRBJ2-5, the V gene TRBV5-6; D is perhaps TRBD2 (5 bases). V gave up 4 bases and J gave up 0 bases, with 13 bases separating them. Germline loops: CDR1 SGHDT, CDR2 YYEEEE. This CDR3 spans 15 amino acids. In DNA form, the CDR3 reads TGTGCCAGCAGCCAGCGGACCGTGTACCAAGAGACCCAGTACTTC. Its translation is CASSQRTVYQETQYF.

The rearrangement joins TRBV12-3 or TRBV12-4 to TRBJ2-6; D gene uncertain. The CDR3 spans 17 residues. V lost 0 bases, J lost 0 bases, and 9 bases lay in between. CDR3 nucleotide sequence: TGTGCCAGCAGTTTAGCCCCCCTCTTCTCTGGGGCCAACGTCCTGACTTTC. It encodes CASSLAPLFSGANVLTF.

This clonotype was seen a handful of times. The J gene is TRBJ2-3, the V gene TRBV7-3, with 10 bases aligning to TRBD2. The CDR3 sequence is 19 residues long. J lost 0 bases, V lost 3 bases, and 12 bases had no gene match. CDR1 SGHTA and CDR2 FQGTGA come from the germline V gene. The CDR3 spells CASSLDTGLAEDSTDTQYF. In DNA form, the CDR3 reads TGTGCCAGCAGCTTGGACACAGGACTAGCGGAAGATAGCACAGATACGCAGTATTTT. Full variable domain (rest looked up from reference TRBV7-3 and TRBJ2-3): GAGVSQTPSNKVTEKGKYVELRCDPISGHTALYWYRQSLGQGPEFLIYFQGTGAADDSGLPNDRFFAVRPEGSVSTLKIQRTERGDSAVYLCASSLDTGLAEDSTDTQYFGPGTRLTVL.

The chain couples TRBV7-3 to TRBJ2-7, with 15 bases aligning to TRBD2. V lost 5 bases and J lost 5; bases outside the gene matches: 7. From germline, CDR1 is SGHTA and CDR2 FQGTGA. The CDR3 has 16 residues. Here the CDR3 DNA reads TGTGCCAGCAGCCCAGGGACTAGCGGGGGGTCCCACGAGCAGTACTTC. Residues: CASSPGTSGGSHEQYF.

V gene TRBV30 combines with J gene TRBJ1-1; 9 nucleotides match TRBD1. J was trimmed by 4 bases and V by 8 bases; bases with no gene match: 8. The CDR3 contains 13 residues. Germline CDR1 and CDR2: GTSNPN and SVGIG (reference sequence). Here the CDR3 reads CALQGQGGTEAFF. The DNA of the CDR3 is TGTGCCCTACAGGGACAGGGAGGCACTGAAGCTTTCTTT.

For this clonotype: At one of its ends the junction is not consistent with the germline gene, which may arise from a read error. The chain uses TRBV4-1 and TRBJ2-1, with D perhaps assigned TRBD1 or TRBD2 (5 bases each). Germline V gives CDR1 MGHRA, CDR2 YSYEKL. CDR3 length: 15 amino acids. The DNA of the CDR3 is TGTGCCAGCAGCCCTGGGGACCTCTCCTACAATGAGCAGTTCTTC. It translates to CASSPGDLSYNEQFF.

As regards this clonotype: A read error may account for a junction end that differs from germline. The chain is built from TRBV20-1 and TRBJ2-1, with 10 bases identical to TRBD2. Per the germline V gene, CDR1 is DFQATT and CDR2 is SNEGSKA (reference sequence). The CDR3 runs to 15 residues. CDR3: CSARGLAGAYNEQFF. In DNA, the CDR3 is TGCAGTGCGAGAGGCCTAGCGGGGGCCTACAATGAGCAGTTCTTC.

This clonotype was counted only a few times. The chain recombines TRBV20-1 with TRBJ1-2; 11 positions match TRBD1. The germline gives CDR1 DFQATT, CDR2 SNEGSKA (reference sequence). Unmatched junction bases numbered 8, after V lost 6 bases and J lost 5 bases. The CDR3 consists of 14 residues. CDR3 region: CSAQGQGASYGYTF. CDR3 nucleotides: TGCAGTGCACAAGGACAGGGGGCCTCATATGGCTACACCTTC.

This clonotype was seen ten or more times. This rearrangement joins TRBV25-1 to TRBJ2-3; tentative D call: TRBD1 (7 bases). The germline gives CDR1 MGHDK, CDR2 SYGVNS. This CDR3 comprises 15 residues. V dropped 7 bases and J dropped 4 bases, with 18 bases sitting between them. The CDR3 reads CASIMEGQPADTQYF. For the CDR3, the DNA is TGTGCCAGCATTATGGAGGGACAGCCTGCAGATACGCAGTATTTT.

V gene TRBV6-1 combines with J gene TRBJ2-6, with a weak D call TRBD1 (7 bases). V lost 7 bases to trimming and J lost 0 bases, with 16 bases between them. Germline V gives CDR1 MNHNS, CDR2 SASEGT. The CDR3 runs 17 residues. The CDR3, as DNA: TGTGCCAGCAAAGGGGCGGGACAGTTCTCTGGGGCCAACGTCCTGACTTTC. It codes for CASKGAGQFSGANVLTF.

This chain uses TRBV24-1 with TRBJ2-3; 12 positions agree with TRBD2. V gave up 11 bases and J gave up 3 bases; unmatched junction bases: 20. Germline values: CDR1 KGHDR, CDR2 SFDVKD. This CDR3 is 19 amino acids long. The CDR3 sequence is CANGEGTSGLHRETDTQYF. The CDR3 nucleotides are TGTGCCAACGGCGAGGGGACTAGCGGGCTCCACAGGGAGACAGATACGCAGTATTTT.

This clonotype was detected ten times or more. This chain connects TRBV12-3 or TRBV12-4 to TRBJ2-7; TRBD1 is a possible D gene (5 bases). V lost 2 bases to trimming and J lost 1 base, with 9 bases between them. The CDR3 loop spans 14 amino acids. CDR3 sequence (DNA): TGTGCCAGCAGTTTACAGGGTCGGTCCTACGAGCAGTACTTC. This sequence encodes CASSLQGRSYEQYF.

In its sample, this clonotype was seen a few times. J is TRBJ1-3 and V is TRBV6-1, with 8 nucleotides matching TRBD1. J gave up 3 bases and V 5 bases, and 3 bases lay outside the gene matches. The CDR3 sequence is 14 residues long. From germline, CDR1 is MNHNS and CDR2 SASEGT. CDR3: CASSQGAVGNTIYF. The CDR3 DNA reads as TGTGCCAGCAGTCAGGGGGCTGTTGGAAACACCATATATTTT.

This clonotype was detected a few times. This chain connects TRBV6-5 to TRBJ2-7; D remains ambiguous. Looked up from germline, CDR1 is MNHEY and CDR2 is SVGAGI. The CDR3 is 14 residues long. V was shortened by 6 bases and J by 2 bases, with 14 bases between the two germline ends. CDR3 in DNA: TGTGCCAGCAGCCCAGCCGGCAGAACCTACGAGCAGTACTTC. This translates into CASSPAGRTYEQYF.

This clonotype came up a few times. The CDR3 DNA is TGTGCCAGCAGCTCCCGACAGGACGATTATAACTATGGCTACACCTTC. This gives the protein CASSSRQDDYNYGYTF. The J gene is TRBJ1-2, the V gene TRBV4-2; D perhaps matches TRBD1 (6 bases). The V gene's germline CDR1 is LGHNA and CDR2 YNFKEQ. This CDR3 comprises 16 residues. V dropped 5 bases and J dropped 1 base, with 17 bases sitting between them.

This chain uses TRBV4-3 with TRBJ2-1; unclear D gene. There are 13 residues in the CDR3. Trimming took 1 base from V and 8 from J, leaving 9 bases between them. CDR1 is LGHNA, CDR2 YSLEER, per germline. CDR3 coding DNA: TGCGCCAGCAGCCAAGGGCTGAGCTATGAGCAGTTCTTC. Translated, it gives CASSQGLSYEQFF.

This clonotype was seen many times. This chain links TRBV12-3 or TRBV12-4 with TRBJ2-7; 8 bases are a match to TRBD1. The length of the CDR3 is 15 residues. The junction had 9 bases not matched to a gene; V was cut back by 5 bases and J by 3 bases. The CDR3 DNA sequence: TGTGCCAGCAGTCCCCCGGGACAGGCGTTCTACGAGCAGTACTTC. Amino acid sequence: CASSPPGQAFYEQYF.

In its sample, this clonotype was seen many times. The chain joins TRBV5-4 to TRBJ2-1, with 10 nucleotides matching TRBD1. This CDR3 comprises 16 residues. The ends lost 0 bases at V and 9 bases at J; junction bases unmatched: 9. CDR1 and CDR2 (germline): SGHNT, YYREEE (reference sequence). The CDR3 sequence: CASSLDGTGAHSEQFF. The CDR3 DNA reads TGTGCCAGCAGCTTGGACGGGACAGGGGCACATAGTGAGCAGTTCTTC. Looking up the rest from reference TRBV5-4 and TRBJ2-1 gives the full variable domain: ETGVTQSPTHLIKTRGQQVTLRCSSQSGHNTVSWYQQALGQGPQFIFQYYREEENGRGNFPPRFSGLQFPNYSSELNVNALELDDSALYLCASSLDGTGAHSEQFFGPGTRLTVL.